These 24 T cell receptor beta chains originate from one sample sequenced in a study of blood T cell repertoires in COVID-19. The data were produced by immunoSEQ multiplex PCR, yet TCRdb's version contains in-frame clones alone and is incomplete. The sample comprises 350,000 to 450,000 clones, approximately 89% of which are singletons, and 0.8% to 0.9% rests with the top ten. The sequenced sample was PBMCs or T cells enriched from blood (not recorded which). The receptors here all came from a woman aged 40 to 55 who had been exposed to COVID-19.

As DNA, the CDR3 is TGTGCCAGCTCACCCTCCACAGATACGCAGTATTTT. The encoded protein is CASSPSTDTQYF. The J gene is TRBJ2-3, the V gene TRBV18; unclear D gene. The CDR3 has 12 amino acids. The V end was cut by 3 bases, the J end by 2 bases, with 3 bases between. CDR1 is KGHSH and CDR2 is LQKENI in the germline V gene.

V usage is TRBV5-6 and J usage is TRBJ2-1; D perhaps matches TRBD2 (6 bases). With 5 bases removed from V and 9 bases from J, the gap between germline ends came to 21 bases. This CDR3 comprises 15 residues. CDR1 is SGHDT, CDR2 YYEEEE, per germline. The CDR3 sequence is CASSYRDLIRSEQFF. Written as DNA, the CDR3 is TGTGCCAGCAGTTACCGGGACTTAATAAGAAGTGAGCAGTTCTTC.

The sample holds one count of this clone. The chain combines TRBV7-2 with TRBJ2-7, with TRBD2 matching 10 bases. V lost 3 bases and J lost 6; bases outside the gene matches: 5. The CDR3 consists of 14 residues. Germline CDR1 is SGHTA and CDR2 is FQGNSA. Here the CDR3 reads CASSFKAGGVEQYF. CDR3 coding DNA: TGTGCCAGCAGCTTCAAAGCGGGAGGGGTCGAGCAGTACTTC.

The chain has TRBV24-1 and TRBJ2-3; 12 nucleotides align to TRBD2. After removal of 3 bases from V and 2 bases from J, the junction contained 11 bases not matched to a gene. Germline V CDR1 and CDR2: KGHDR, SFDVKD. The CDR3 loop spans 19 amino acids. Here the CDR3 reads CATSDGLAGLRRDTDTQYF. CDR3 DNA sequence: TGTGCCACCAGTGATGGACTAGCGGGACTCAGGCGGGACACAGATACGCAGTATTTT.

CDR3 DNA sequence: TGCGCCAGCAGCTTGGCCAACAGGGTAGGAGGCTACACCTTC. This gives the protein CASSLANRVGGYTF. The chain has TRBV5-1 and TRBJ1-2, with a weak D call TRBD1 (6 bases). The CDR3 spans 14 residues. Trimming shortened V by 0 bases and J by 8 bases, and 14 bases separated the two germline ends. The germline V gene has CDR1 SGHRS and CDR2 YFSETQ.

The chain carries TRBV5-4 and TRBJ1-1, with TRBD1 matching over 9 bases. V shed 4 bases and J 5 bases; nucleotides not matched to a gene: 9. This CDR3 comprises 15 residues. Looked up from germline, CDR1 is SGHNT and CDR2 is YYREEE (reference sequence). The chain's CDR3 is CASSPPQGARTEAFF. The CDR3 coding sequence is TGTGCCAGCAGCCCTCCACAGGGGGCTCGAACTGAAGCTTTCTTT. Drawing the rest from reference TRBV5-4 and TRBJ1-1, the complete variable domain is ETGVTQSPTHLIKTRGQQVTLRCSSQSGHNTVSWYQQALGQGPQFIFQYYREEENGRGNFPPRFSGLQFPNYSSELNVNALELDDSALYLCASSPPQGARTEAFFGQGTRLTVV.

The chain employs TRBV5-5 and TRBJ1-2; 9 nucleotides align to TRBD1. In germline, CDR1 is SGHKS, CDR2 YYEKEE (reference sequence). V shed 1 base, J shed 8 bases, and the junction held 9 bases outside the gene matches. The CDR3 has 15 residues. The CDR3: CASSLTGTGFVGYTF. The CDR3 DNA follows: TGTGCCAGCAGCTTGACCGGGACAGGGTTTGTCGGCTACACCTTC.

This chain links TRBV7-9 with TRBJ2-7; D gene unclear. Per germline, CDR1 SEHNR and CDR2 FQNEAQ (reference sequence). V gave up 5 bases and J gave up 2 bases, with 13 bases separating them. The length of the CDR3 is 14 residues. CDR3 in amino acids: CASSQSQVAYEQYF. In nucleotides, the CDR3 is TGTGCCAGCAGCCAAAGCCAGGTAGCCTACGAGCAGTACTTC.

The chain couples TRBV20-1 to TRBJ2-5; D remains unclear. V was clipped by 5 bases and J by 4 bases, with 8 bases between them. Germline V lookup: CDR1 DFQATT, CDR2 SNEGSKA (reference sequence). The CDR3 is 11 amino acids. The CDR3 sequence is CSAEAAETQYF. The DNA for the CDR3 is TGCAGTGCTGAAGCCGCAGAGACCCAGTACTTC.

The chain has TRBV30 and TRBJ2-7; 11 bases are shared with TRBD1. This CDR3 has 16 residues. CDR1 is GTSNPN, CDR2 SVGIG, per germline (reference sequence). With V trimmed by 2 bases and J by 6 bases, 12 bases remained unmatched. CDR3 sequence (DNA): TGTGCCTGGAGTATTTCCGGGACAGGGGGTTCGGGCGAGCAGTACTTC. Its translation: CAWSISGTGGSGEQYF. The full variable domain, completed using reference TRBV30 and TRBJ2-7, is SQTIHQWPATLVQPVGSPLSLECTVEGTSNPNLYWYRQAAGRGLQLLFYSVGIGQISSEVPQNLSASRPQDRQFILSSKKLLLSDSGFYLCAWSISGTGGSGEQYFGPGTRLTVT.

This clone occurred many times. CDR3 in amino acids: CASSETSGRKDTQYF. Here the CDR3 DNA reads TGCGCCAGCAGTGAGACTAGCGGGAGGAAAGATACGCAGTATTTT. V gene TRBV10-1 combines with J gene TRBJ2-3; 12 bases are a match to TRBD2. CDR3 size: 15 residues. Germline V CDR1 and CDR2: WNHNN, SYGVQD (reference sequence). V shed 2 bases, J shed 5 bases, and the junction held 2 bases outside the gene matches.

The chain combines TRBV2 with TRBJ2-3, with 12 nucleotides matching TRBD2. The CDR3 is made up of 16 amino acids. Trimming cost V 6 bases and J 11 bases; bases outside gene matches: 15. Germline values: CDR1 SNHLY, CDR2 FYNNEI. CDR3 bases: TGTGCCAGCAGGGGAGCCGGGACTAGCGGGTCTGGACGGCAGTATTTT. Encoded protein: CASRGAGTSGSGRQYF.

This chain connects TRBV19 to TRBJ2-3; 9 bases agree with TRBD1. Trimming at V came to 1 base and at J to 4 bases, leaving 6 bases not matched to a gene. CDR1 LNHDA and CDR2 SQIVND come from the germline V gene (reference sequence). The CDR3 runs 16 residues. CDR3 sequence (DNA): TGTGCCAGTAGTATAGGGGGGACAGGGCTGGCAGATACGCAGTATTTT. Translated, it gives CASSIGGTGLADTQYF.

CDR3 nucleotide sequence: TGTGCCAGCGGCCCCACAAGCGGGTCCCTCTACGAGCAGTACTTC. It is translated as CASGPTSGSLYEQYF. The V gene is TRBV11-2, the J gene TRBJ2-7, with D possibly being TRBD2 (6 bases). Germline CDR1 is SGHAT and CDR2 is FQNNGV. V was shortened by 8 bases and J by 3 bases, with 20 bases between the two germline ends. The CDR3 is made up of 15 amino acids.

The chain employs TRBV6-6 and TRBJ2-2; D is unresolved. The CDR3 length is 14 residues. The V gene's germline CDR1 is MNHNY and CDR2 SVGAGI (reference sequence). V was shortened by 7 bases and J by 1 base, with 10 bases between the two germline ends. CDR3 DNA: TGTGCCAGCATGCCCGTGCGGAACACCGGGGAGCTGTTTTTT. Its translation: CASMPVRNTGELFF.

This chain links TRBV5-8 with TRBJ1-2; tentative D call: TRBD1 (5 bases). This CDR3 contains 15 residues. V dropped 2 bases and J dropped 3 bases, with 14 bases sitting between them. Germline V gene sequence: CDR1 SGHTS, CDR2 YDEGEE. This CDR3 is CASSFVGGDYYGYTF. The DNA for the CDR3 is TGTGCCAGCAGCTTCGTCGGGGGGGATTACTATGGCTACACCTTC.

In regard to this clone: Distinct nucleotide sequences in the sample also encode this CDR3. The chain couples TRBV18 to TRBJ2-2; 10 nucleotides agree with TRBD2. This CDR3 region has 15 residues. The trim removed 3 bases at V and 3 bases at J, leaving 1 base unmatched. Germline V gene lookup returns CDR1 KGHSH and CDR2 LQKENI. This CDR3 is CASSPLAGDTGELFF. The CDR3 DNA reads TGTGCCAGCTCACCTCTAGCGGGAGACACCGGGGAGCTGTTTTTT. Together with reference TRBV18 and TRBJ2-2, the CDR3 gives the full variable domain: NAGVMQNPRHLVRRRGQEARLRCSPMKGHSHVYWYRQLPEEGLKFMVYLQKENIIDESGMPKERFSAEFPKEGPSILRIQQVVRGDSAAYFCASSPLAGDTGELFFGEGSRLTVL.

The CDR3 is CASRFGGAGYGYTF. The CDR3 DNA is TGTGCCAGTAGGTTCGGAGGGGCCGGCTATGGCTACACCTTC. The rearrangement uses TRBV19 and TRBJ1-2; a possible D gene is TRBD1 (5 bases). Germline CDR1 and CDR2: LNHDA and SQIVND (reference sequence). This CDR3 comprises 14 residues. Trimming took 6 bases from V and 4 from J, leaving 15 bases between them. Using reference TRBV19 and TRBJ1-2 for the parts outside the CDR3, the full variable domain is DGGITQSPKYLFRKEGQNVTLSCEQNLNHDAMYWYRQDPGQGLRLIYYSQIVNDFQKGDIAEGYSVSREKKESFPLTVTSAQKNPTAFYLCASRFGGAGYGYTFGSGTRLTVV.

Of note for this clone: Other DNA sequences within the sample encode an identical CDR3. V is TRBV5-1 and J is TRBJ1-3; no clear D. Germline assignment: CDR1 SGHRS and CDR2 YFSETQ. V was shortened by 4 bases and J by 7 bases, with 9 bases between the two germline ends. The CDR3 covers 12 residues. The CDR3 spells CASSGTGNTIYF. The CDR3 DNA reads TGCGCCAGCAGCGGAACGGGGAACACCATATATTTT. Supplemented by reference TRBV5-1 and TRBJ1-3, the full variable domain reads KAGVTQTPRYLIKTRGQQVTLSCSPISGHRSVSWYQQTPGQGLQFLFEYFSETQRNKGNFPGRFSGRQFSNSRSEMNVSTLELGDSALYLCASSGTGNTIYFGEGSWLTVV.

The chain couples TRBV6-2 or TRBV6-3 to TRBJ2-7, with TRBD2 as a possible D gene (5 bases). The CDR3 has 13 amino acids. The V gene lost 4 bases and the J gene lost 4 bases, with 11 bases spanning the gap. Germline V CDR1 and CDR2: MNHEY, SVGEGT. The CDR3 here is CASSWTGDYEQYF. The CDR3 bases are TGTGCCAGCAGTTGGACTGGGGATTACGAGCAGTACTTC.

V and J are TRBV28 and TRBJ2-7, with 7 bases that match TRBD2. This CDR3 is built from 14 residues. The ends lost 2 bases at V and 2 bases at J; junction bases unmatched: 3. Germline values: CDR1 MDHEN, CDR2 SYDVKM. CDR3 residues: CASSLTGGPYEQYF. DNA for the CDR3: TGTGCCAGCAGTTTAACGGGAGGACCCTACGAGCAGTACTTC.

This CDR3 is CASRTQGAGEKLFF. In DNA, the CDR3 is TGTGCCAGCAGGACCCAGGGTGCGGGGGAAAAACTGTTTTTT. The J gene is TRBJ1-4, the V gene TRBV27; weak D call: TRBD1 (5 bases). CDR1 and CDR2 (germline): MNHEY, SMNVEV (reference sequence). Trimming removed 6 bases from V and 8 bases from J, with 16 bases in between. This CDR3 spans 14 amino acids.

The DNA of the CDR3 is TGTGCCAGCTCACTTCAGGCGGGGTTCTCTGAAGCTTTCTTT. Protein sequence: CASSLQAGFSEAFF. This chain joins TRBV18 and TRBJ1-1; D uncertain. Per the germline V gene, CDR1 is KGHSH and CDR2 is LQKENI. V shed 4 bases and J shed 6 bases, with 15 bases lying between them. This CDR3 has 14 residues.

The chain carries TRBV25-1 and TRBJ2-1, with 8 bases that match TRBD2. Germline values: CDR1 MGHDK, CDR2 SYGVNS. V gave up 0 bases and J gave up 6 bases; unmatched junction bases: 1. The CDR3 totals 14 residues. The CDR3 protein is CASSEYRGGNEQFF. CDR3 nucleotide sequence: TGTGCCAGCAGTGAATATCGGGGGGGCAATGAGCAGTTCTTC.